This is a list of T cell receptor beta chains from one sample in a study of T cells after yellow fever vaccination. MiXCR was run by TCRdb on the 5' RACE reads, yielding one entry per CDR3 protein. The sample has about 42,000 distinct CDR3 sequences, approximately 6.3% seen once. Here the sequenced sample was PBMCs, either bulk or a sorted T-cell subset (CD4+, CD8+, memory, or dextramer-sorted; not recorded which), taken 45 days after the yellow fever booster vaccination. The source of these receptors is a young man who received the YFV17D yellow fever vaccine. Both conserved end residues are part of each CDR3. The D gene is left open where the match is weak. Size values are once, few and many counts, or a class for expanded clones, and some rows have none.

cdr3_length	d_call	clone_size	j_call	v_call	cdr3_nt	cdr3_aa
14	TRBD1	few	TRBJ1-6	TRBV6-2/TRBV6-3	TGTGCCAGCGGCGACAGGGTTGAGTATTCACCCCTCCACTTT	CASGDRVEYSPLHF
11	NA	many	TRBJ2-3	TRBV7-9	TGTGCCAGCAGCCCCGTGGGGACGCAGTATTTT	CASSPVGTQYF
14	NA	few	TRBJ2-5	TRBV7-6	TGTGCCAGCAGCTTAGCCGGGCTATCCGAGACCCAGTACTTC	CASSLAGLSETQYF
14	NA	few	TRBJ1-6	TRBV7-9	TGTGCCAGCAGCTTAGCAGGGAATAATTCACCCCTCCACTTT	CASSLAGNNSPLHF
17	TRBD1	many	TRBJ1-2	TRBV6-2/TRBV6-3	TGTGCCAGCAGTTACCGGACAGGGGGCGATCGGGACTATGGCTACACCTTC	CASSYRTGGDRDYGYTF
14	NA	many	TRBJ2-7	TRBV7-2	TGTGCCAGCAGCTTCATGGCTAATAACTACGAGCAGTACTTC	CASSFMANNYEQYF
14	NA	NA	TRBJ1-1	TRBV5-1	TGCGCCAGCAGCCCGGCCGACAGATACACTGAAGCTTTCTTT	CASSPADRYTEAFF
16	TRBD2	few	TRBJ2-5	TRBV20-1	TGCAGTGCTAGAGATAGAATAGCGGGACAAGAAGAGACCCAGTACTTC	CSARDRIAGQEETQYF
11	TRBD2	many	TRBJ2-1	TRBV6-5	TGTGCCAGCAGTCAAGGGACTAGACAGTTCTTC	CASSQGTRQFF
15	TRBD2	many	TRBJ2-1	TRBV7-2	TGTGCCAGCAGCCACGGGACTAGCAGCTACAATGAGCAGTTCTTC	CASSHGTSSYNEQFF
18	TRBD1	many	TRBJ2-1	TRBV11-2	TGTGCCAGCAGCCCCCGCGCCCCAGACAGGGGGTCGTACAATGAGCAGTTCTTC	CASSPRAPDRGSYNEQFF
17	TRBD2	few	TRBJ2-5	TRBV20-1	TGCAGTGCTCCCCCGGGACTAGCGGGAGGAACTCAAGAGACCCAGTACTTC	CSAPPGLAGGTQETQYF
14	NA	many	TRBJ2-1	TRBV3-1	TGTGCCAGCAGCCAAGTGGTCGGCGCCAAGGAGCAGTTCTTC	CASSQVVGAKEQFF